The 2 T cell receptor beta chains listed next were all sequenced from one sample in a study of T-cell memory formation after mild COVID-19. MiXCR, run by TCRdb on the 5' RACE reads, gives a single entry per CDR3 protein. This table has under 250,000 distinct CDR3 sequences, approximately 15% appearing once. Sample: PBMCs or a T cell subset sorted from them (not recorded which). These receptors all come from an adult woman who had mild COVID-19 (a few samples of this study predate the infection). Cell type and time point are not known.

The chain joins TRBV29-1 to TRBJ2-5, with 10 bases matching TRBD1. Per the germline V gene, CDR1 is SQVTM and CDR2 is ANQGSEA. The CDR3 extends over 15 amino acids. V lost 4 bases and J lost 2; bases outside the gene matches: 7. The CDR3 loop is CSVALGTGEQETQYF. In DNA, the CDR3 is TGCAGCGTTGCCCTCGGGACAGGGGAACAAGAGACCCAGTACTTC.

V is TRBV7-9 and J is TRBJ1-3; D gene ambiguous. The CDR3 is 16 residues long. V dropped 6 bases and J dropped 3 bases, with 18 bases sitting between them. Germline CDR1 SEHNR, CDR2 FQNEAQ (reference sequence). The CDR3 region is CASSPDRGWVGNTIYF. For the CDR3, the DNA is TGTGCCAGCAGTCCCGACCGAGGGTGGGTTGGAAACACCATATATTTT.